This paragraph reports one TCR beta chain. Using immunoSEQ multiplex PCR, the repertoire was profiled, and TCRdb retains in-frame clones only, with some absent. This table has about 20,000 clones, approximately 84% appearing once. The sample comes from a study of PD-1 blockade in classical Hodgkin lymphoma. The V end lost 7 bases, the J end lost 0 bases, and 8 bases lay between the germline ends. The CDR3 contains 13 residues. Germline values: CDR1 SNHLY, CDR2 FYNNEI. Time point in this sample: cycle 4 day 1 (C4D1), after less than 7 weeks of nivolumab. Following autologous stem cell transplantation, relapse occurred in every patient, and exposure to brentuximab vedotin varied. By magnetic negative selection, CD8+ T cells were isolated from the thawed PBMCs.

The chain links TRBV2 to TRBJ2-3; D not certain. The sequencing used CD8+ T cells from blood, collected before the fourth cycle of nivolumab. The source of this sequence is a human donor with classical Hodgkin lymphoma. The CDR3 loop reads CASMAASTDTQYF. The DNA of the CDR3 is TGTGCCAGCATGGCCGCTAGCACAGATACGCAGTATTTT.